This T cell receptor (beta chain) was retrieved from a study of blood T cell repertoires in COVID-19. Study summary: The study drew acute and convalescent COVID-19 samples from the United States, Italy and Spain. The cDNA or gDNA used as material had been derived from T cells, B-cell-depleted T cells, or PBMCs.

The ends were cut back, 8 bases at V and 2 bases at J, with 10 bases in the middle. CDR3 size: 12 residues. Germline lookup yields CDR1 SEHNR and CDR2 FQNEAQ (reference sequence). This clone occurred once. Authors' processing steps: Nucleated cell number was recorded as an estimate derived from reference gene primer amplification. Profiling relied on immunoSEQ multiplex PCR, and the TCRdb table lists in-frame clones only, not all of them. V and J calls and clone size are as listed in that table; D and trimming were resolved from the DNA. The data hold some 120,000 clones, with over 80% observed a single time.

The source material was peripheral blood. This TCR derives from a woman in her seventies with acute or convalescent COVID-19. V gene TRBV7-9 combines with J gene TRBJ2-7; a weak D match, TRBD2 (7 bases). This CDR3 reads CASRGGAYEQYF. In nucleotides, the CDR3 is TGTGCCAGCCGAGGGGGGGCCTACGAGCAGTACTTC.